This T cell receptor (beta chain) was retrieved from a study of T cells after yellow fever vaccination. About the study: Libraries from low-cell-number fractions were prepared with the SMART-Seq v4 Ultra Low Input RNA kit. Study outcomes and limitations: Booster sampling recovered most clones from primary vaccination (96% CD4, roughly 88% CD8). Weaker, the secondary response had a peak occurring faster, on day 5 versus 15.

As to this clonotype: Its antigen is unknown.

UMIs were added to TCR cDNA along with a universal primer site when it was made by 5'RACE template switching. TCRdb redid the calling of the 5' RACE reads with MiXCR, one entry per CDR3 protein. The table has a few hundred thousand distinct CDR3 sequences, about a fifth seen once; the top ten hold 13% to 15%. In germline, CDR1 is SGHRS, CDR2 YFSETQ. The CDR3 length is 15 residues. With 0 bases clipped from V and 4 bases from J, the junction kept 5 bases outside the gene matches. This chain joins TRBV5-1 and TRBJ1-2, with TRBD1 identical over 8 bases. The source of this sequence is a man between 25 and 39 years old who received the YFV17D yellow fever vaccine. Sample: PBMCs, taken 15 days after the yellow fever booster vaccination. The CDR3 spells CASSLGQGAVYGYTF. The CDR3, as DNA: TGCGCCAGCAGCTTGGGGCAGGGGGCCGTCTATGGCTACACCTTC.